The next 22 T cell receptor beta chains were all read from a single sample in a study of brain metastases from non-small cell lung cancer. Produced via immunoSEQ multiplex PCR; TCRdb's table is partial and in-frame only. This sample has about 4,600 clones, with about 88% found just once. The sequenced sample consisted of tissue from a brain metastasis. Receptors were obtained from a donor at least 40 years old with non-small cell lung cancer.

CDR3 nucleotide sequence: TGCGCCAGCAGCCGAGGGACAGGGAAGCGGGAGACCCAGTACTTC. Protein: CASSRGTGKRETQYF. The chain uses TRBV4-3 and TRBJ2-5; 9 bases agree with TRBD1. V was pared by 4 bases and J by 5 bases, with 8 bases of the junction left unmatched. Looked up from germline, CDR1 is LGHNA and CDR2 is YSLEER. The CDR3 is 15 amino acids.

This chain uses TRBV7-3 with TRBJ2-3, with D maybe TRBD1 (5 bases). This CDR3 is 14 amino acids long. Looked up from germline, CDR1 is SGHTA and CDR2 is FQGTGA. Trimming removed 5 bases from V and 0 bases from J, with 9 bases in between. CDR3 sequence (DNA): TGTGCCAGCAGCCCGGACATCAGCACAGATACGCAGTATTTT. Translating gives CASSPDISTDTQYF.

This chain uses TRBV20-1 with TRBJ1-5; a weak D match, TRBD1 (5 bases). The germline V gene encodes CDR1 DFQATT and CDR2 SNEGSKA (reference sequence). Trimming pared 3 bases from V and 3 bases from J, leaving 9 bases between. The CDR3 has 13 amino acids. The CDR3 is CSASPGPNQPQHF. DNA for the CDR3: TGCAGTGCTAGTCCGGGACCCAATCAGCCCCAGCATTTT.

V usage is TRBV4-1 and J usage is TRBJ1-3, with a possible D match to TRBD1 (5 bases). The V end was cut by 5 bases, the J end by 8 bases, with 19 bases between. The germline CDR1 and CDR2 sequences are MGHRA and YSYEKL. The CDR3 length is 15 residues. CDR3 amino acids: CASSKGTVRGDTIYF. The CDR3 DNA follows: TGCGCCAGCAGCAAGGGGACGGTGCGTGGGGACACCATATATTTT.

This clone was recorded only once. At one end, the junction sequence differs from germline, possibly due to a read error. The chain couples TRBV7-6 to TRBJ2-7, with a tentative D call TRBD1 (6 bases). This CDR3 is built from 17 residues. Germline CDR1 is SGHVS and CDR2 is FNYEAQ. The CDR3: CTSSLDFVTGTTYEQYF. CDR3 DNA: TGTACCAGCAGCTTAGATTTTGTTACAGGGACGACCTACGAGCAGTACTTC. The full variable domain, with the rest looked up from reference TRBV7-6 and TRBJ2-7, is GAGVSQSPRYKVTKRGQDVALRCDPISGHVSLYWYRQALGQGPEFLTYFNYEAQQDKSGLPNDRFSAERPEGSISTLTIQRTEQRDSAMYRCTSSLDFVTGTTYEQYFGPGTRLTVT.

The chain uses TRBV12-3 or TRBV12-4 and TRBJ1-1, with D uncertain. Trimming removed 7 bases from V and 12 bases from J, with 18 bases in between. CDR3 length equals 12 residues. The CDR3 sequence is CASNLRGTTSFF. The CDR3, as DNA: TGTGCCAGCAATTTGCGGGGAACCACATCTTTCTTT.

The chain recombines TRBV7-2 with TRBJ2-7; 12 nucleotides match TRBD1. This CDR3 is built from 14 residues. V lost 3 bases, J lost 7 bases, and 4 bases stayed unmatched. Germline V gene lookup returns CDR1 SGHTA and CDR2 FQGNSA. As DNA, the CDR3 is TGTGCCAGCAGCTTCAGGGACAGGGGGCGAGAGCAGTACTTC. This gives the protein CASSFRDRGREQYF.

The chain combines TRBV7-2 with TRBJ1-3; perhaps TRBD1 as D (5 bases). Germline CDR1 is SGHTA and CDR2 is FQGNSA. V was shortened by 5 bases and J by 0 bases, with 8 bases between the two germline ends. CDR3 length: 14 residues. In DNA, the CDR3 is TGTGCCAGCAGCCCCGGACACTCTGGAAACACCATATATTTT. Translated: CASSPGHSGNTIYF. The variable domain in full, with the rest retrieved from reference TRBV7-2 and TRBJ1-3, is GAGVSQSPSNKVTEKGKDVELRCDPISGHTALYWYRQSLGQGLEFLIYFQGNSAPDKSGLPSDRFSAERTGGSVSTLTIQRTQQEDSAVYLCASSPGHSGNTIYFGEGSWLTVV.

CDR3 DNA sequence: TGTGCCACCAGTGATCCACATACTTCCTACGAGCAGTACTTC. Protein: CATSDPHTSYEQYF. V and J are TRBV24-1 and TRBJ2-7; no definite D call. The CDR3 length is 14 residues. Trimming pared 3 bases from V and 1 base from J, leaving 9 bases between. Germline loops: CDR1 KGHDR, CDR2 SFDVKD.

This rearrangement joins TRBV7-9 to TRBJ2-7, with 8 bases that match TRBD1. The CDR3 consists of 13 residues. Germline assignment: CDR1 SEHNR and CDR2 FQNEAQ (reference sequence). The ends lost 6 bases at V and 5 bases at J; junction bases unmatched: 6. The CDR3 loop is CASRGTGDHEQYF. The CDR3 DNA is TGTGCCAGCAGGGGGACAGGAGACCACGAGCAGTACTTC.

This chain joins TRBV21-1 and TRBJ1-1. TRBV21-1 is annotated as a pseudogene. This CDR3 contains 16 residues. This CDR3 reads CASSKGSGGRVTEAFF. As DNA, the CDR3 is TGTGCCAGCAGCAAAGGCTCTGGGGGTCGGGTCACTGAAGCTTTCTTT.

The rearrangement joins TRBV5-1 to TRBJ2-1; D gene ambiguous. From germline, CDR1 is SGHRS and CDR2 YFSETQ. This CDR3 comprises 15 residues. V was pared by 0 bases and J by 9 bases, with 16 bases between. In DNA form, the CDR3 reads TGCGCCAGCAGCTTGGACGTTCCCCTCGGAAGTGAGCAGTTCTTC. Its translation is CASSLDVPLGSEQFF.

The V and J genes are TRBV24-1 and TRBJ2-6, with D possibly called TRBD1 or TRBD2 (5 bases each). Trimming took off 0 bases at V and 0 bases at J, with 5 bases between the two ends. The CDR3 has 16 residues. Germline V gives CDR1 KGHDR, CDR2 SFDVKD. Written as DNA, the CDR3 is TGTGCCACCAGTGATTTGGGGGGCTCTGGGGCCAACGTCCTGACTTTC. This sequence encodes CATSDLGGSGANVLTF.

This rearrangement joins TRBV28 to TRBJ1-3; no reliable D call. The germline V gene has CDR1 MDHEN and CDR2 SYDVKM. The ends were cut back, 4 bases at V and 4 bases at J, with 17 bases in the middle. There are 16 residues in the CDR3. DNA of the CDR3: TGTGCCAGCAGTTCCTCTTCGACGCCCACAGGAAACACCATATATTTT. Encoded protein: CASSSSSTPTGNTIYF.

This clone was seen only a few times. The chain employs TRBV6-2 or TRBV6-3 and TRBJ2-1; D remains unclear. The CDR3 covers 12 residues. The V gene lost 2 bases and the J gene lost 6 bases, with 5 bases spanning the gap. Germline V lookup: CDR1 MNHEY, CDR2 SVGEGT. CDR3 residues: CASSYPSNEQFF. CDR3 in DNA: TGTGCCAGCAGTTACCCAAGCAATGAGCAGTTCTTC.

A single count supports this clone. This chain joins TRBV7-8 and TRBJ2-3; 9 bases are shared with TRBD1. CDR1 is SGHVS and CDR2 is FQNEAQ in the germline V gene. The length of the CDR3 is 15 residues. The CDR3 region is CVSSLGTGLTDTQYF. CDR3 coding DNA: TGTGTTAGCAGCTTAGGGACAGGGCTCACAGATACGCAGTATTTT.

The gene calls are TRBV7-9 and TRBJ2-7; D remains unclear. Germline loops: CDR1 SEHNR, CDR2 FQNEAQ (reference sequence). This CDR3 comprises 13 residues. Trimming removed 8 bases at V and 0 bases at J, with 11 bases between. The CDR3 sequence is CASSPESSYEQYF. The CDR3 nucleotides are TGTGCCAGCTCTCCGGAGAGCTCCTACGAGCAGTACTTC.

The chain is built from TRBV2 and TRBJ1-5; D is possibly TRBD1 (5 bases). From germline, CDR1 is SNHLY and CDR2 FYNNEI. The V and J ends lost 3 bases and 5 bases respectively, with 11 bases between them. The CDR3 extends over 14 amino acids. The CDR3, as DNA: TGTGCCAGCAGTGACAGGGCTCCTTATCAGCCCCAGCATTTT. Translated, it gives CASSDRAPYQPQHF.

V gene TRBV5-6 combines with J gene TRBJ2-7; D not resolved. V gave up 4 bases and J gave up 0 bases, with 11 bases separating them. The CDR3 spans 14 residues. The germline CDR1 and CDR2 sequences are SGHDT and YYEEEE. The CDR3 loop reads CASSGKGPSYEQYF. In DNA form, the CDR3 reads TGTGCCAGCAGCGGAAAGGGCCCCTCCTACGAGCAGTACTTC.

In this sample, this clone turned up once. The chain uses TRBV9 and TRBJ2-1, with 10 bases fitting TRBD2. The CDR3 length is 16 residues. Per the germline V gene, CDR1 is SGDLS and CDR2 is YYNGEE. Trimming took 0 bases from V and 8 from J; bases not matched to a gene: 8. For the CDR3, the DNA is TGTGCCAGCAGCGTAGTAGGGACTAGCGCAAGTGATGAGCAGTTCTTC. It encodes CASSVVGTSASDEQFF.

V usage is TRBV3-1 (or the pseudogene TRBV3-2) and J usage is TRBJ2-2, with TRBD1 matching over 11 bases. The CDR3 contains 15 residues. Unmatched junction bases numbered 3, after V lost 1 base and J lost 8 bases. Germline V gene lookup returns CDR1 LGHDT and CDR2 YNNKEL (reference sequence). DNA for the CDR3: TGTGCCAGCAGCCAAGGGACAGGGGGCGTTGGGGAGCTGTTTTTT. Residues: CASSQGTGGVGELFF.

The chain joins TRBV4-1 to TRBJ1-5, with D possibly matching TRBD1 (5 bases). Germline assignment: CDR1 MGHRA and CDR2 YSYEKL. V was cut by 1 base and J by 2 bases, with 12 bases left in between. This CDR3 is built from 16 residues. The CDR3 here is CASSQVHTGRNQPQHF. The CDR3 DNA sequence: TGCGCCAGCAGCCAAGTCCATACAGGCCGCAATCAGCCCCAGCATTTT.